This TCR beta chain stems from a study of Graves' ophthalmopathy and Graves' hyperthyroidism. The authors isolated PBMCs from 10 ml of fresh peripheral blood. This clonotype was observed a handful of times. The CDR3 length is 12 residues. The ends were cut back, 7 bases at V and 4 bases at J, with 10 bases in the middle. Germline-derived CDR1 and CDR2 are MDHEN and SYDVKM. Amplifying from RNA transcripts, the study obtained TCR beta CDR3 regions. RT-PCR in the first round used HTBI primers; a second-round multiplex PCR followed. TCRdb fed the multiplex PCR reads into MiXCR, producing one record per CDR3 protein. The sample holds 200,000 to 250,000 distinct CDR3 sequences, about a fifth seen once.

Input material: peripheral blood. This sequence was found in a woman aged 45 to 65 with Graves' ophthalmopathy. The chain is built from TRBV28 and TRBJ2-5; D may be TRBD2 (5 bases). CDR3: CASTGIAETQYF. CDR3 in DNA: TGTGCCAGCACGGGGATCGCAGAGACCCAGTACTTC.